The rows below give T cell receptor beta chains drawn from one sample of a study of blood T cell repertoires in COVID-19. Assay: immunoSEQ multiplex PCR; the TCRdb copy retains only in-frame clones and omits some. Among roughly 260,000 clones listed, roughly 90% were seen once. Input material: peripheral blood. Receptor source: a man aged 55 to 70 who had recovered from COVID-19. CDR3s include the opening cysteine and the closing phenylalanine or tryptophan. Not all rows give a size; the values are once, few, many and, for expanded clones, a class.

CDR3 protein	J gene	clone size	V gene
CSVLGGKYEQYF	TRBJ2-7	NA	TRBV29-1
CASSPRGGNTIYF	TRBJ1-3	few	TRBV25-1
CSAGGANYGYTF	TRBJ1-2	few	TRBV20-1
CSASVRQGWQETQYF	TRBJ2-5	NA	TRBV20-1
CASSWDRGLGSTGYTF	TRBJ1-2	NA	TRBV5-4
CASSDGTPYEQYF	TRBJ2-7	NA	TRBV6-1
CASTLGAGNYGYTF	TRBJ1-2	NA	TRBV19
CASTTGGAGGQWYNEQFF	TRBJ2-1	NA	TRBV5-4
CASSYGQGVRSPLHF	TRBJ1-6	NA	TRBV6-2/TRBV6-3
CASSLSGGTDTQYF	TRBJ2-3	once	TRBV7-8
CASSYGGLAEYF	TRBJ2-7	NA	TRBV6-2/TRBV6-3
CASSLSVRGNTGELFF	TRBJ2-2	NA	TRBV5-5
CASSYRNAPSLEQYF	TRBJ2-7	NA	TRBV6-5
CASTGGPGELFF	TRBJ2-2	NA	TRBV6-5
CASSMWGAGENTEAFF	TRBJ1-1	NA	TRBV19
CASSLEAGGHGNEQFF	TRBJ2-1	NA	TRBV5-1
CASSLGQSYEQYF	TRBJ2-7	few	TRBV5-6
CASSPRLAGTGELFF	TRBJ2-2	NA	TRBV7-3
CASGSSYEQYF	TRBJ2-7	NA	TRBV6-5
CATSRDQATDTQYF	TRBJ2-3	NA	TRBV15
CASSTAGGEQYF	TRBJ2-7	NA	TRBV6-5
CASSTQRQGRPSTDTQYF	TRBJ2-3	NA	TRBV19
CASSPTQGHIEKLFF	TRBJ1-4	few	TRBV18
CARKGVGNEQFF	TRBJ2-1	once	TRBV23-1
CASSFLTRDNEQFF	TRBJ2-1	NA	TRBV7-3
CASSVVAGEQFF	TRBJ2-1	NA	TRBV9
CASSLSGTGDNQPQHF	TRBJ1-5	NA	TRBV7-9
CSVERRQNTEAFF	TRBJ1-1	NA	TRBV29-1
CASSQESTVKNIQYF	TRBJ2-4	NA	TRBV4-1
CASSQSRGSSYEQYF	TRBJ2-7	NA	TRBV5-8
CASSAAPGQGLVDYGYTF	TRBJ1-2	NA	TRBV19
CASRPGTSGDYNEQFF	TRBJ2-1	NA	TRBV9